Each of the 30 T cell receptor beta chains below was sequenced from the same sample in a study of beta chain features in type 1 diabetes. All of the isolated RNA was reverse transcribed, so expressed TCRB transcripts were sequenced. Measured with immunoSEQ multiplex PCR; TCRdb has only the in-frame clones, and not every one. The table includes 300,000 to 350,000 clones, around 19% detected once. The sample comprised naive CD4+ T cells from blood. These receptors all stem from a woman aged 18-30 years in good health.

This clone was seen a few times. The chain links TRBV5-1 to TRBJ1-1; D is perhaps TRBD1 (5 bases). CDR3 size: 12 residues. In germline, CDR1 is SGHRS, CDR2 YFSETQ. V was shortened by 4 bases and J by 1 base, with 5 bases between the two germline ends. The CDR3 reads CASSTGNTEAFF. The CDR3 bases are TGCGCCAGCAGCACAGGGAACACTGAAGCTTTCTTT.

The gene calls are TRBV5-1 and TRBJ2-2; TRBD2 is a possible D gene (7 bases). V lost 4 bases and J lost 7, with 20 bases in between. CDR3 length: 16 amino acids. Germline CDR1 reads SGHRS; CDR2 reads YFSETQ. This CDR3 reads CASSPYAGALDGELFF. DNA of the CDR3: TGCGCCAGCAGCCCTTATGCGGGGGCTTTGGACGGGGAGCTGTTTTTT.

This clone was seen only a few times. J is TRBJ2-3 and V is TRBV5-4; TRBD2 matches at 9 bases. The germline gives CDR1 SGHNT, CDR2 YYREEE (reference sequence). V lost 4 bases, J lost 1 base, and 4 bases stayed unmatched. The CDR3 length is 15 residues. In nucleotides, the CDR3 is TGTGCCAGCAGCGCAGCGGGGGGTGGCACAGATACGCAGTATTTT. Encoded protein: CASSAAGGGTDTQYF.

This clone appeared a few times. The chain couples TRBV19 to TRBJ2-5; 10 positions agree with TRBD2. Germline CDR1 and CDR2: LNHDA and SQIVND (reference sequence). V lost 3 bases to trimming and J lost 4 bases; unmatched junction nucleotides: 5. The CDR3 sequence is 15 residues long. This chain's CDR3 is CASSMILAGSETQYF. CDR3 DNA sequence: TGTGCCAGTAGTATGATACTAGCGGGATCAGAGACCCAGTACTTC.

The chain joins TRBV18 to TRBJ2-7; D gene unclear. V was trimmed by 4 bases and J by 3 bases, leaving 10 bases between them. CDR1 is KGHSH and CDR2 is LQKENI in the germline V gene. This CDR3 comprises 13 residues. This CDR3 is CASSLTSGYEQYF. Here the CDR3 DNA reads TGTGCCAGCTCACTAACCTCGGGCTACGAGCAGTACTTC. The variable domain in full, with the rest retrieved from reference TRBV18 and TRBJ2-7, is NAGVMQNPRHLVRRRGQEARLRCSPMKGHSHVYWYRQLPEEGLKFMVYLQKENIIDESGMPKERFSAEFPKEGPSILRIQQVVRGDSAAYFCASSLTSGYEQYFGPGTRLTVT.

The V gene is TRBV2, the J gene TRBJ2-4; D may be TRBD1 (6 bases). Germline V gene data show CDR1 as SNHLY and CDR2 as FYNNEI. The germline V and J ends were trimmed by 8 bases and 6 bases, with 20 bases remaining between them. The CDR3 is made up of 15 amino acids. CDR3 coding DNA: TGTGCCAGCTCTCTCGGGACACTAAATGGAAACATTCAGTACTTC. Encoded protein: CASSLGTLNGNIQYF.

The V and J genes are TRBV5-1 and TRBJ2-5; 9 bases align to TRBD1. Germline values: CDR1 SGHRS, CDR2 YFSETQ. There are 15 residues in the CDR3. V was clipped by 4 bases and J by 2 bases; unmatched bases: 6. CDR3: CASSIAGTGQETQYF. The DNA for the CDR3 is TGCGCCAGCAGCATCGCCGGGACAGGGCAAGAGACCCAGTACTTC.

This chain joins TRBV9 and TRBJ1-1; the match to TRBD1 covers 7 bases. The CDR3 consists of 13 residues. Trimming removed 6 bases from V and 1 base from J; junction bases left unmatched: 3. CDR1 SGDLS and CDR2 YYNGEE come from the germline V gene. The CDR3 nucleotides are TGTGCCAGCAAGGGACAGACGAACACTGAAGCTTTCTTT. It translates to CASKGQTNTEAFF.

The chain combines TRBV11-1 with TRBJ1-1; 9 nucleotides match TRBD1. The CDR3 has 13 amino acids. Per the germline V gene, CDR1 is SGHAT and CDR2 is FQDESV (reference sequence). V shed 4 bases, J shed 6 bases, and the junction held 3 bases outside the gene matches. The DNA of the CDR3 is TGTGCCAGCAGCTACAGGGGGCAGGCTGAAGCTTTCTTT. This codes for CASSYRGQAEAFF.

Only a few counts were recorded for this clone. The J gene is TRBJ2-2, the V gene TRBV5-1; tentative D call: TRBD2 (5 bases). The CDR3 has 15 residues. CDR1 is SGHRS, CDR2 YFSETQ, per germline. V gave up 3 bases and J gave up 3 bases, with 12 bases separating them. CDR3: CASSSAGRHTGELFF. The CDR3 nucleotides read TGCGCCAGCAGCTCGGCGGGCAGACACACCGGGGAGCTGTTTTTT.

The rearrangement uses TRBV30 and TRBJ1-2; D not certain. Germline V CDR1 and CDR2: GTSNPN, SVGIG (reference sequence). The CDR3 extends over 15 amino acids. V shed 4 bases and J shed 2 bases, with 17 bases lying between them. The CDR3 bases are TGTGCCTGGACACAGCACGAGGGCGGGAACTATGGCTACACCTTC. This encodes CAWTQHEGGNYGYTF.

This sequence joins TRBV7-3 and TRBJ2-7, with D possibly being TRBD1 (6 bases). CDR1 is SGHTA and CDR2 is FQGTGA in the germline V gene. V gave up 0 bases and J gave up 6 bases, with 9 bases separating them. The CDR3 sequence is 13 residues long. The CDR3 sequence is CASSLTAQGEQYF. Here the CDR3 DNA reads TGTGCCAGCAGCTTAACCGCACAGGGCGAGCAGTACTTC.

The chain recombines TRBV5-4 with TRBJ1-1; D is perhaps TRBD1 (6 bases). The length of the CDR3 is 14 residues. Per the germline V gene, CDR1 is SGHNT and CDR2 is YYREEE (reference sequence). Trimming took off 0 bases at V and 1 base at J, with 7 bases between the two ends. The DNA of the CDR3 is TGTGCCAGCAGCTTGGGGACAGAGAACACTGAAGCTTTCTTT. As protein: CASSLGTENTEAFF.

The chain combines TRBV10-2 with TRBJ2-7; the D is unclear. In germline, CDR1 is WSHSY, CDR2 SAAADI. The length of the CDR3 is 9 residues. Trimming removed 10 bases from V and 6 bases from J, with 7 bases in between. The CDR3 nucleotides read TGCGCCACCCCCCTCGAGCAGTACTTC. Translated: CATPLEQYF.

This sequence joins TRBV11-2 and TRBJ2-7; the match to TRBD1 covers 9 bases. Trimming cost V 3 bases and J 3 bases; bases outside gene matches: 6. The CDR3 spans 15 residues. In germline, CDR1 is SGHAT, CDR2 FQNNGV. CDR3 nucleotide sequence: TGTGCCAGCAGCTTGTCCGGGACAGGGATCTACGAGCAGTACTTC. Translation: CASSLSGTGIYEQYF.

This clone was counted a few times. As DNA, the CDR3 is TGTGCCAGCAGCCCGGGGATGGGGAGTGGGGACAATGAGCAGTTCTTC. Encoded protein: CASSPGMGSGDNEQFF. The V call is TRBV5-4, the J call TRBJ2-1, with D tentatively TRBD2 (5 bases). Trimming took off 4 bases at V and 5 bases at J, with 19 bases between the two ends. This CDR3 is 16 amino acids long. The germline gives CDR1 SGHNT, CDR2 YYREEE (reference sequence).

V is TRBV30 and J is TRBJ1-2; D call uncertain. Trimming took 5 bases from V and 4 from J, leaving 14 bases between them. This CDR3 contains 13 residues. CDR1 GTSNPN and CDR2 SVGIG come from the germline V gene (reference sequence). The CDR3 DNA reads TGTGCCTGGGGTGGTCGTGCGGCCTATGGCTACACCTTC. This gives the protein CAWGGRAAYGYTF.

The rearrangement links TRBV7-9 to TRBJ1-1; 7 nucleotides match TRBD1. J lost 6 bases, V lost 4 bases, and 2 bases had no gene match. CDR3 length equals 12 residues. Germline lookup yields CDR1 SEHNR and CDR2 FQNEAQ (reference sequence). CDR3 nucleotide sequence: TGTGCCAGCAGCTCCGACAGGGCTGAAGCTTTCTTT. It translates to CASSSDRAEAFF.

In its sample, this clone was seen a few times. The same CDR3 can be traced to other DNA sequences in this sample. CDR3 protein: CASSPGQGIYEQYF. The CDR3 DNA reads TGCGCCAGCAGCCCGGGACAGGGGATCTACGAGCAGTACTTC. V is TRBV5-1 and J is TRBJ2-7, with 10 bases matching TRBD1. After removal of 4 bases from V and 3 bases from J, the junction contained 4 bases not matched to a gene. The CDR3 length is 14 residues. Germline V CDR1 and CDR2: SGHRS, YFSETQ.

This clone has a handful of counts. This sequence joins TRBV9 and TRBJ1-1; D may be TRBD1 (6 bases). The CDR3 covers 14 residues. V lost 4 bases and J lost 5, with 15 bases in between. Germline V gene data show CDR1 as SGDLS and CDR2 as YYNGEE. CDR3 nucleotide sequence: TGTGCCAGCAGCTCATCCGGGACAATGACTGAAGCTTTCTTT. This sequence encodes CASSSSGTMTEAFF. The variable domain in full, completed from reference TRBV9 and TRBJ1-1, reads DSGVTQTPKHLITATGQRVTLRCSPRSGDLSVYWYQQSLDQGLQFLIQYYNGEERAKGNILERFSAQQFPDLHSELNLSSLELGDSALYFCASSSSGTMTEAFFGQGTRLTVV.

This rearrangement joins TRBV7-9 to TRBJ2-7; TRBD1 is a possible D gene (7 bases). This CDR3 contains 15 residues. Germline V gene data show CDR1 as SEHNR and CDR2 as FQNEAQ (reference sequence). V lost 5 bases and J lost 5, with 19 bases in between. This CDR3 is CASSDLLPGGHEQYF. The CDR3 nucleotides are TGTGCCAGCAGCGACCTCCTTCCAGGGGGGCACGAGCAGTACTTC.

This clone was counted a few times. The V and J genes are TRBV5-1 and TRBJ2-1; 9 bases align to TRBD2. From germline, CDR1 is SGHRS and CDR2 YFSETQ. V lost 4 bases to trimming and J lost 6 bases; unmatched junction nucleotides: 14. CDR3 length: 17 amino acids. This chain's CDR3 is CASSPWRWREGVNEQFF. CDR3 DNA: TGCGCCAGCAGCCCTTGGCGGTGGCGGGAGGGCGTCAATGAGCAGTTCTTC.

The chain is built from TRBV30 and TRBJ1-1; 7 nucleotides align to TRBD1. The germline V gene encodes CDR1 GTSNPN and CDR2 SVGIG (reference sequence). The CDR3 is 13 amino acids. V shed 1 base and J 11 bases; nucleotides not matched to a gene: 10. CDR3 in amino acids: CAWSEGAQGLAFF. In DNA form, the CDR3 reads TGTGCCTGGAGTGAGGGGGCCCAGGGCTTGGCTTTCTTT.

This clone was picked up a small number of times. V gene TRBV4-3 combines with J gene TRBJ2-2; D possibly corresponds to TRBD1 (5 bases). CDR1 and CDR2 from the germline V gene are LGHNA and YSLEER. V lost 1 base and J 4 bases, leaving 10 bases between the germline ends. CDR3 length: 15 amino acids. The CDR3 DNA reads as TGCGCCAGCAGCCAAGGGGGCGGCGTCACCGGGGAGCTGTTTTTT. It yields the protein CASSQGGGVTGELFF.

This clone has only a few counts. The rearrangement joins TRBV18 to TRBJ1-2, with D unresolved. The V gene's germline CDR1 is KGHSH and CDR2 LQKENI. Trimming removed 0 bases from V and 8 bases from J, with 13 bases in between. The CDR3 runs 14 residues. The DNA of the CDR3 is TGTGCCAGCTCACCACCTCCAGGATCGAACGGCTACACCTTC. It is translated as CASSPPPGSNGYTF.

In its sample, this clone was seen a few times. The V gene is TRBV9, the J gene TRBJ2-7; 9 bases fit TRBD1. Germline-derived CDR1 and CDR2 are SGDLS and YYNGEE. The CDR3 contains 14 residues. The ends lost 4 bases at V and 3 bases at J; junction bases unmatched: 5. Here the CDR3 DNA reads TGTGCCAGCAGCATCGGACAGGGGCGCTACGAGCAGTACTTC. Protein product: CASSIGQGRYEQYF. Based on the CDR3 plus reference TRBV9 and TRBJ2-7, the full variable domain is DSGVTQTPKHLITATGQRVTLRCSPRSGDLSVYWYQQSLDQGLQFLIQYYNGEERAKGNILERFSAQQFPDLHSELNLSSLELGDSALYFCASSIGQGRYEQYFGPGTRLTVT.

The chain uses TRBV18 and TRBJ2-1; 10 nucleotides align to TRBD2. Germline loops: CDR1 KGHSH, CDR2 LQKENI. V gave up 0 bases and J gave up 10 bases; unmatched junction bases: 12. The CDR3 covers 17 residues. The CDR3 sequence is CASSPPTSGARVREQFF. The CDR3 coding sequence is TGTGCCAGCTCACCACCAACTAGCGGGGCACGAGTGAGGGAGCAGTTCTTC.

This chain joins TRBV7-6 and TRBJ2-1, with TRBD2 matching over 8 bases. This CDR3 comprises 15 residues. V was clipped by 5 bases and J by 0 bases; unmatched bases: 3. Germline CDR1 SGHVS, CDR2 FNYEAQ. CDR3 sequence reads: CASSPGGSSYNEQFF. The DNA for the CDR3 is TGTGCCAGCAGCCCGGGAGGGAGCTCCTACAATGAGCAGTTCTTC.

V usage is TRBV18 and J usage is TRBJ2-1; 8 bases are shared with TRBD2. V trimming: 3 bases; J trimming: 9 bases; junction bases outside the gene matches: 4. CDR3 size: 13 residues. In germline, CDR1 is KGHSH, CDR2 LQKENI. The CDR3 DNA is TGTGCCAGCTCACCTTATAGCGGGGTTGAGCAGTTCTTC. Translated, it gives CASSPYSGVEQFF.

The DNA for the CDR3 is TGTGCCAGCAGCTCGGACACCAATCAGCCCCAGCATTTT. Translation: CASSSDTNQPQHF. The rearrangement links TRBV7-2 to TRBJ1-5, with a possible D match to TRBD1 (5 bases). This CDR3 has 13 amino acids. CDR1 and CDR2 from the germline V gene are SGHTA and FQGNSA. V was pared by 4 bases and J by 3 bases, with 7 bases between.